This record covers a single TCR beta chain. Germline trimming cut 7 bases from V and 0 bases from J; bases unmatched to any gene: 6. The length of the CDR3 is 14 residues. CDR1 is MNHEY, CDR2 SVGAGI, per germline. The entry originates in a study of control samples from healthy donors and cancer patients. Here immunoSEQ multiplex PCR was the method, and the copy in TCRdb shows in-frame clones only, minus some. The data show 85,000 to 90,000 clones, with more than 75% seen just once and less than 2.5% held by the top ten. Sequencing was done on a sample of blood. The clonotype was recovered from a woman aged 40 to 50 in good health. The V call is TRBV6-5, the J call TRBJ2-7, with TRBD1 identical over 7 bases. CDR3 in amino acids: CASTGTASSYEQYF. Written as DNA, the CDR3 is TGTGCCAGCACCGGGACAGCCAGCTCCTACGAGCAGTACTTC.